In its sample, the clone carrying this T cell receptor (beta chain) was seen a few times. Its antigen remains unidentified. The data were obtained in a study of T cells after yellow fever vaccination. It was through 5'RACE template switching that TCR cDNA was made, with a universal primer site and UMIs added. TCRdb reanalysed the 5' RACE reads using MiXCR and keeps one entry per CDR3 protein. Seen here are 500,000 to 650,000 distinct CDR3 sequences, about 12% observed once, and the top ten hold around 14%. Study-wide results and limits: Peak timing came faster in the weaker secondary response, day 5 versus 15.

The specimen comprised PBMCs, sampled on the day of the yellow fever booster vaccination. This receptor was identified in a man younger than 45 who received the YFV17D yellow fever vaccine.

Here the CDR3 reads CATSRDPKGENQPQHF. As DNA, the CDR3 is TGTGCCACCAGCAGAGATCCGAAGGGTGAAAATCAGCCCCAGCATTTT. The chain has TRBV15 and TRBJ1-5; D gene unclear. Trimming shortened V by 0 bases and J by 4 bases, and 13 bases separated the two germline ends. CDR1 and CDR2 from the germline V gene are LNHNV and YYDKDF (reference sequence). This CDR3 contains 16 residues.